Sequencing of this T cell receptor beta chain was carried out in a study of blood T cell repertoires in COVID-19. Study information: Specimens from acute and convalescent COVID-19 originated in the United States, Italy and Spain. Nucleic acid was either cDNA or gDNA, and it came from T cells, B-cell-depleted T cells, or PBMCs.

This CDR3 contains 14 residues. V lost 3 bases, J lost 8 bases, and 13 bases lay in between. Germline V lookup: CDR1 SGHTA, CDR2 FQGNSA. In the original workflow: Amplified reference gene primers provided the basis for estimating nucleated cell counts. The table came from immunoSEQ multiplex PCR; TCRdb's copy has only in-frame clones and leaves some out. Clone size and V and J calls were adopted from that table, with D and trimming inferred from the DNA. Here the sample spans some 180,000 clones, 70% to 80% being singletons. The receptor was isolated from a woman between 50 and 59 years old with active or convalescent COVID-19. V gene TRBV7-2 combines with J gene TRBJ1-4; unclear D gene. Source material: peripheral blood. The CDR3 bases are TGTGCCAGCAGCTTGGGTGGCGGGAGGGAAAAACTGTTTTTT. Translating it yields CASSLGGGREKLFF.